One sample yielded the 2 T cell receptor beta chains listed below, sequenced in a study of blood T cells in healthy people across ages. A J-beta primer mix and a sample-barcoded 5' primer were used in a second PCR of roughly 6 to 11 cycles. TCRdb processed the 5' RACE reads anew with MiXCR; each CDR3 protein has one entry. The sample contains some 1.4 million distinct CDR3 sequences, 40% to 50% of which appear only once. The material sequenced was blood. Source of these receptors: a woman under 30 in good health.

This sequence joins TRBV9 and TRBJ2-1; the match to TRBD2 covers 13 bases. The CDR3 is 19 residues long. V lost 1 base to trimming and J lost 0 bases; unmatched junction nucleotides: 7. Germline V gene data show CDR1 as SGDLS and CDR2 as YYNGEE. CDR3 amino acids: CASSVRGTSGTSSYNEQFF. Here the CDR3 DNA reads TGTGCCAGCAGCGTAAGGGGGACTAGCGGGACGAGCTCCTACAATGAGCAGTTCTTC.

V and J are TRBV7-9 and TRBJ2-7, with D possibly matching TRBD1 (6 bases). Deletions cut 1 base from V and 5 bases from J, with 12 bases between. Germline V gene data show CDR1 as SEHNR and CDR2 as FQNEAQ (reference sequence). The CDR3 sequence is 14 residues long. CDR3 bases: TGTGCCAGCAGCTTAGGTCAGGGGTTCCACGAGCAGTACTTC. As protein: CASSLGQGFHEQYF.